The 31 T cell receptor beta chains in this list originate from one sample, sequenced in a study of T cells in Graves' hyperthyroidism and ophthalmopathy. Amplification of TCR beta CDR3 regions was performed using RNA transcripts as template. A set of HTBI primers served as the primers for a first-round RT-PCR of the TCR CDR3. TCRdb redid the calling of the multiplex PCR reads with MiXCR, one entry per CDR3 protein. The sample yields a few hundred thousand distinct CDR3 sequences, roughly 16% seen once. Sequencing was carried out using blood. These receptors were obtained from a woman aged 40 to 50 with Graves' ophthalmopathy.

This clonotype was found many times. The V call is TRBV5-1, the J call TRBJ2-3; D is possibly TRBD1 or TRBD2 (5 bases each). Trimming stripped 4 bases from V and 5 bases from J, with 20 bases between. Germline values: CDR1 SGHRS, CDR2 YFSETQ. This CDR3 comprises 16 residues. This CDR3 reads CASSRGTGARGDTQYF. The CDR3 bases are TGCGCCAGCAGCCGCGGTACCGGGGCCCGGGGAGATACGCAGTATTTT.

In its sample, this clonotype was seen many times. This chain uses TRBV30 with TRBJ1-5; maybe TRBD1 (6 bases). Trimming took 4 bases from V and 0 from J, leaving 10 bases between them. This CDR3 is built from 14 residues. Germline values: CDR1 GTSNPN, CDR2 SVGIG (reference sequence). In DNA form, the CDR3 reads TGTGCCTGGACCGGGACAAATAGCAATCAGCCCCAGCATTTT. Encoded protein: CAWTGTNSNQPQHF. Together with reference TRBV30 and TRBJ1-5, the CDR3 gives the full variable domain: SQTIHQWPATLVQPVGSPLSLECTVEGTSNPNLYWYRQAAGRGLQLLFYSVGIGQISSEVPQNLSASRPQDRQFILSSKKLLLSDSGFYLCAWTGTNSNQPQHFGDGTRLSIL.

This clonotype has just a few counts. The chain is built from TRBV18 and TRBJ2-5; 8 positions match TRBD2. The CDR3 has 16 amino acids. Germline V gives CDR1 KGHSH, CDR2 LQKENI. The V and J ends lost 4 bases and 5 bases, in that order; junction bases with no gene match: 12. The CDR3 sequence is CASSLGYSGIKETQYF. In nucleotides, the CDR3 is TGTGCCAGCTCACTTGGGTATAGCGGGATCAAGGAGACCCAGTACTTC.

This clonotype was counted between two and nine times. The genes are TRBV5-1 and TRBJ1-5; no firm D call. The CDR3 runs to 13 residues. The V gene lost 3 bases and the J gene lost 2 bases, with 6 bases spanning the gap. Germline CDR1 and CDR2: SGHRS and YFSETQ. The CDR3 loop reads CASSWLGNQPQHF. The CDR3 DNA is TGCGCCAGCAGCTGGTTGGGCAATCAGCCCCAGCATTTT.

This clonotype has just a few counts. The chain uses TRBV20-1 and TRBJ2-3; 9 bases line up with TRBD2. V was pared by 1 base and J by 2 bases, with 7 bases of the junction left unmatched. This CDR3 has 16 amino acids. The germline CDR1 and CDR2 sequences are DFQATT and SNEGSKA (reference sequence). The CDR3 spells CSARVAGALFTDTQYF. The CDR3 DNA sequence: TGCAGTGCTAGAGTAGCGGGAGCCCTCTTCACAGATACGCAGTATTTT.

This clonotype was seen only once. It may be a read error: a sequence one base away is much more abundant. J is TRBJ2-3 and V is TRBV7-9; TRBD1 agrees at 10 bases. This CDR3 is 14 amino acids long. The germline V gene has CDR1 SEHNR and CDR2 FQNEAQ (reference sequence). The CDR3 DNA sequence: TGTGCCCGCAGCCCGGACAGGGGGGCGGATACGCAGTATTTT. Its protein is CARSPDRGADTQYF.

In this sample, this clonotype turned up once. The gene calls are TRBV10-2 and TRBJ1-5; the match to TRBD1 covers 9 bases. The CDR3 consists of 17 residues. Germline V gives CDR1 WSHSY, CDR2 SAAADI. V was pared by 0 bases and J by 2 bases, with 5 bases of the junction left unmatched. The CDR3 DNA sequence: TGCGCCAGCAGTGAGTCTGCCACAGGGGGCGGCAATCAGCCCCAGCATTTT. It is translated as CASSESATGGGNQPQHF.

This clonotype has a count of ten or more. V gene TRBV29-1 combines with J gene TRBJ2-7; D is ambiguous. V shed 3 bases and J shed 0 bases, with 6 bases lying between them. From germline, CDR1 is SQVTM and CDR2 ANQGSEA. This CDR3 region has 12 residues. CDR3 protein: CSVDRSSYEQYF. As DNA, the CDR3 is TGCAGCGTTGACAGAAGCTCCTACGAGCAGTACTTC.

A few counts support this clonotype. The V and J genes are TRBV19 and TRBJ2-1; 7 bases fit TRBD2. The J segment lost 2 bases and the V segment lost 8 bases, leaving 6 bases of the junction unmatched. The CDR3 extends over 14 amino acids. Per the germline V gene, CDR1 is LNHDA and CDR2 is SQIVND (reference sequence). CDR3 DNA sequence: TGTGCCAGTTCCGACAGCGGGACCTACAATGAGCAGTTCTTC. Protein product: CASSDSGTYNEQFF.

This clonotype was counted only a few times. V is TRBV5-1 and J is TRBJ2-2; 8 positions agree with TRBD1. Germline-derived CDR1 and CDR2 are SGHRS and YFSETQ. This CDR3 has 16 amino acids. V trimming: 0 bases; J trimming: 0 bases; junction bases outside the gene matches: 1. The CDR3 region is CASSLGDRPNTGELFF. In DNA form, the CDR3 reads TGCGCCAGCAGCTTGGGGGACAGGCCGAACACCGGGGAGCTGTTTTTT.

Only a few counts were recorded for this clonotype. CDR3 DNA sequence: TGCAGCGTTGAGGCTACCTCCTACAATGAGCAGTTCTTC. As protein: CSVEATSYNEQFF. This chain connects TRBV29-1 to TRBJ2-1; D gene uncertain. CDR3 size: 13 residues. Germline V gene lookup returns CDR1 SQVTM and CDR2 ANQGSEA. Trimming shortened V by 3 bases and J by 0 bases, and 6 bases separated the two germline ends.

The chain links TRBV4-2 to TRBJ1-4; no clear D gene. CDR1 is LGHNA and CDR2 is YNFKEQ in the germline V gene. This CDR3 is 14 amino acids long. Trimming left V 4 bases short and J 2 bases short, with 8 bases between. Here the CDR3 reads CASSLSTTNEKLFF. CDR3 sequence (DNA): TGTGCCAGCAGCCTATCGACGACTAATGAAAAACTGTTTTTT.

This clonotype has ten or more counts. The CDR3 loop is CASSATGRQTQYF. The CDR3 DNA reads TGTGCCAGCTCTGCGACAGGGAGGCAGACCCAGTACTTC. The J gene is TRBJ2-5, the V gene TRBV18; tentative D call: TRBD1 (7 bases). CDR1 and CDR2 (germline): KGHSH, LQKENI. With 6 bases removed from V and 6 bases from J, the gap between germline ends came to 14 bases. CDR3 length equals 13 residues. The full variable domain, rest sourced from reference TRBV18 and TRBJ2-5, is NAGVMQNPRHLVRRRGQEARLRCSPMKGHSHVYWYRQLPEEGLKFMVYLQKENIIDESGMPKERFSAEFPKEGPSILRIQQVVRGDSAAYFCASSATGRQTQYFGPGTRLLVL.

This clonotype was seen many times. V usage is TRBV18 and J usage is TRBJ1-6; tentative D call: TRBD1 (5 bases). This CDR3 is 12 amino acids long. The ends were cut back, 8 bases at V and 4 bases at J, with 6 bases in the middle. The germline V gene has CDR1 KGHSH and CDR2 LQKENI. The CDR3 is CASAGYNSPLHF. CDR3 coding DNA: TGTGCCAGCGCAGGGTATAATTCACCCCTCCACTTT.

This clonotype has a count of ten or more. The V and J genes are TRBV5-1 and TRBJ2-1; TRBD2 agrees at 9 bases. V dropped 4 bases and J dropped 10; count of bases not matched to a gene: 9. The CDR3 extends over 14 amino acids. Germline CDR1 SGHRS, CDR2 YFSETQ. For the CDR3, the DNA is TGCGCCAGCAGCACCGTCTCTAGCGGGGTCGAGCAGTTCTTC. Translation gives CASSTVSSGVEQFF. The full variable domain, in which reference TRBV5-1 and TRBJ2-1 provide the parts outside the CDR3, is KAGVTQTPRYLIKTRGQQVTLSCSPISGHRSVSWYQQTPGQGLQFLFEYFSETQRNKGNFPGRFSGRQFSNSRSEMNVSTLELGDSALYLCASSTVSSGVEQFFGPGTRLTVL.

This clonotype was seen many times. The gene calls are TRBV6-2 or TRBV6-3 and TRBJ1-5, with D tentatively TRBD1 (5 bases). Per germline, CDR1 MNHEY and CDR2 SVGEGT. The CDR3 has 14 residues. Between the trimmed V and J ends, which lost 4 bases and 3 bases, there was a span of 10 bases. The CDR3 loop reads CASSFVGPNQPQHF. CDR3 DNA: TGTGCCAGCAGTTTCGTGGGGCCCAATCAGCCCCAGCATTTT.

The genes are TRBV7-2 and TRBJ1-5; weak D call: TRBD1 (5 bases). The CDR3 sequence is 13 residues long. Trimming took off 2 bases at V and 9 bases at J, with 11 bases between the two ends. CDR1 and CDR2 (germline): SGHTA, FQGNSA. The CDR3 spells CASSLQGFRPQHF. The CDR3 bases are TGTGCCAGCAGCTTACAGGGTTTTCGGCCCCAGCATTTT.

Ten or more counts support this clonotype. The chain is built from TRBV27 and TRBJ2-1, with 12 bases matching TRBD2. J lost 6 bases, V lost 4 bases, and 16 bases had no gene match. This CDR3 spans 19 amino acids. Germline-derived CDR1 and CDR2 are MNHEY and SMNVEV (reference sequence). CDR3 sequence (DNA): TGTGCCAGCAGTTCCACCACCTCCAGGACTAGCGGGACCCGCAATGAGCAGTTCTTC. This gives the protein CASSSTTSRTSGTRNEQFF.

The chain carries TRBV2 and TRBJ1-5, with 8 bases lining up with TRBD1. V gave up 6 bases and J gave up 3 bases; unmatched junction bases: 10. Germline lookup yields CDR1 SNHLY and CDR2 FYNNEI. The CDR3 covers 16 residues. CDR3 DNA: TGTGCCAGCAGCACCAGGGGGCTCGGTGACAATCAGCCCCAGCATTTT. It specifies CASSTRGLGDNQPQHF. The whole variable domain, remainder taken from reference TRBV2 and TRBJ1-5, is EPEVTQTPSHQVTQMGQEVILRCVPISNHLYFYWYRQILGQKVEFLVSFYNNEISEKSEIFDDQFSVERPDGSNFTLKIRSTKLEDSAMYFCASSTRGLGDNQPQHFGDGTRLSIL.

A note on this clonotype: This may arise from a read error, as a much more abundant clone is one base away. The chain carries TRBV6-5 and TRBJ2-3; perhaps TRBD2 as D (6 bases). With 2 bases removed from V and 0 bases from J, the gap between germline ends came to 6 bases. The germline CDR1 and CDR2 sequences are MNHEY and SVGAGI. The CDR3 runs 14 residues. In DNA, the CDR3 is TGTGCCAGCAGTTACGGGGGGAGCACAGATACGCAGTATTTT. The encoded protein is CASSYGGSTDTQYF.

There are many counts of this clonotype. This sequence joins TRBV12-3 or TRBV12-4 and TRBJ2-7; no reliable D call. Deletions cut 7 bases from V and 6 bases from J, with 16 bases between. CDR3 length equals 13 residues. Here the CDR3 DNA reads TGTGCCAGCACCGCTGGACCCATGGCCGAGCAGTACTTC. This gives the protein CASTAGPMAEQYF.

Turning to this clonotype: One end of the junction is discordant with germline, which a read error may explain. V usage is TRBV7-2 and J usage is TRBJ2-7; D perhaps matches TRBD2 (5 bases). Germline values: CDR1 SGHTA, CDR2 FQGNSA. The CDR3 extends over 14 amino acids. The CDR3 DNA reads as TGTGCCAGCAGCCCCGGACTCCTCTCCTGCGAGCAGTACTTC. Amino acid sequence: CASSPGLLSCEQYF.

Regarding this clonotype: A much larger clone differs from this one at a single base, so this may be a read error. The V call is TRBV20-1, the J call TRBJ2-1; 7 bases match TRBD2. Germline loops: CDR1 DFQATT, CDR2 SNEGSKA (reference sequence). Germline trimming cut 0 bases from V and 9 bases from J; bases unmatched to any gene: 11. CDR3 length: 15 amino acids. DNA of the CDR3: TGCAGTGCTAGAGATCCGAGCGGGATCGGTGGTGAGCAGTTCTTC. It translates to CSARDPSGIGGEQFF.

This clonotype has just a few counts. The V and J genes are TRBV7-9 and TRBJ1-1, with 8 bases aligning to TRBD1. CDR3 length equals 13 residues. In germline, CDR1 is SEHNR, CDR2 FQNEAQ (reference sequence). The V segment lost 3 bases and the J segment 10 bases; nucleotides outside the gene matches: 7. This CDR3 is CASSFQGAVGAFF. The CDR3 DNA reads as TGTGCCAGCAGCTTTCAGGGGGCGGTTGGAGCTTTCTTT. The full variable domain, its missing parts supplied by reference TRBV7-9 and TRBJ1-1, is DTGVSQNPRHKITKRGQNVTFRCDPISEHNRLYWYRQTLGQGPEFLTYFQNEAQLEKSRLLSDRFSAERPKGSFSTLEIQRTEQGDSAMYLCASSFQGAVGAFFGQGTRLTVV.

This clonotype was seen repeatedly, ten times or more. The J gene is TRBJ2-1, the V gene TRBV11-2, with 8 positions matching TRBD1. Germline values: CDR1 SGHAT, CDR2 FQNNGV. V shed 4 bases, J shed 8 bases, and the junction held 4 bases outside the gene matches. The CDR3 consists of 13 residues. The CDR3 is CASSSGQGDEQFF. Here the CDR3 DNA reads TGTGCCAGCAGCTCTGGACAGGGCGATGAGCAGTTCTTC.

This clonotype was counted ten times or more. The chain couples TRBV6-1 to TRBJ2-1; 11 bases map to TRBD2. The CDR3 is 15 residues long. V shed 6 bases, J shed 7 bases, and the junction held 8 bases outside the gene matches. In germline, CDR1 is MNHNS, CDR2 SASEGT. The CDR3 loop is CASRPTSGSWNEQFF. CDR3 sequence (DNA): TGTGCCAGCAGACCCACTAGCGGGAGTTGGAATGAGCAGTTCTTC.

As DNA, the CDR3 is TGTGCCTGGAGTGTCGGAGGGGCCGAAGGCAATCAGCCCCAGCATTTT. Translating it yields CAWSVGGAEGNQPQHF. The chain uses TRBV30 and TRBJ1-5, with D possibly being TRBD1 (5 bases). The V gene lost 0 bases and the J gene lost 2 bases, with 14 bases spanning the gap. Germline CDR1 GTSNPN, CDR2 SVGIG (reference sequence). The length of the CDR3 is 16 residues.

This clonotype has ten or more counts. The chain links TRBV7-2 to TRBJ2-1; D remains unclear. V was pared by 0 bases and J by 3 bases, with 12 bases between. CDR3 length equals 16 residues. Per the germline V gene, CDR1 is SGHTA and CDR2 is FQGNSA. This CDR3 reads CASSLARNGYYNEQFF. The CDR3 region has the DNA TGTGCCAGCAGCTTAGCGCGTAATGGGTACTACAATGAGCAGTTCTTC.

Worth noting for this clonotype: Germline is not matched at one junction end, which may reflect a read error. V usage is TRBV28 and J usage is TRBJ1-5, with 8 bases fitting TRBD1. The length of the CDR3 is 17 residues. CDR1 and CDR2 (germline): MDHEN, SYDVKM. Here the CDR3 DNA reads TGTGCCAGCAAAACAGGGACAGGATTGTATAGCAATCGGCCCCAGCATTTT. It codes for CASKTGTGLYSNRPQHF.

The chain uses TRBV20-1 and TRBJ2-1, with a tentative D call TRBD2 (5 bases). Germline loops: CDR1 DFQATT, CDR2 SNEGSKA (reference sequence). The CDR3 runs to 14 residues. Trimming stripped 7 bases from V and 4 bases from J, with 17 bases between. As DNA, the CDR3 is TGCAGTGTTACCCGTTCCGGGGAATACAATGAGCAGTTCTTC. Its translation: CSVTRSGEYNEQFF.

The V and J genes are TRBV9 and TRBJ2-5; D gene unclear. Germline values: CDR1 SGDLS, CDR2 YYNGEE. With 4 bases removed from V and 1 base from J, the gap between germline ends came to 14 bases. The CDR3 runs 15 residues. The CDR3 DNA is TGTGCCAGCAGCCCCTGGTTGTCCAGCCAAGAGACCCAGTACTTC. Its translation is CASSPWLSSQETQYF.